This T cell receptor beta chain was sequenced during a study of cytomegalovirus exposure and HLA in healthy donors. As regards this clone: The antigen is unknown.

Unmatched junction bases numbered 7, after V lost 2 bases and J lost 9 bases. Per the germline V gene, CDR1 is SGDLS and CDR2 is YYNGEE. The CDR3 spans 15 residues. Broader study findings: A later analysis found first-cohort TCR clusters tended to co-occur in the 90 to 150 validation repertoires. The investigators catalogued 150 to 200 TCR beta chains as cytomegalovirus-associated. Specificity for CMV antigens was confirmed in vitro for a few of the CMV-associated chains.

Sequenced by immunoSEQ multiplex PCR; TCRdb stores in-frame clones only, minus some. The sample lists over 200,000 clones; almost 90% were seen once. V gene TRBV9 combines with J gene TRBJ1-6, with 8 bases that match TRBD1. The receptor's source is a woman between 18 and 29 years old in good health and CMV-seronegative. The sequencing sample was made of PBMCs. The CDR3 DNA is TGTGCCAGCAGCGTTTCGACAGGGGAGAGTTCACCCCTCCACTTT. Translation gives CASSVSTGESSPLHF.